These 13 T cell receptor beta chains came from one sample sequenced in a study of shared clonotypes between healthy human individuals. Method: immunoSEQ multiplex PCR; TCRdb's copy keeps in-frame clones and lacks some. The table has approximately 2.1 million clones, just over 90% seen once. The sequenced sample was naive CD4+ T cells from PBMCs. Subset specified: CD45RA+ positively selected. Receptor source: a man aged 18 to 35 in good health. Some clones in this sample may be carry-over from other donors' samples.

This CDR3 reads CASSGGGQGRGNEQFF. Here the CDR3 DNA reads TGCGCCAGCAGCGGGGGCGGACAGGGCCGTGGCAATGAGCAGTTCTTC. The genes are TRBV5-1 and TRBJ2-1; 8 bases match TRBD1. The CDR3 has 16 residues. Germline CDR1 reads SGHRS; CDR2 reads YFSETQ. The ends lost 4 bases at V and 6 bases at J; junction bases unmatched: 12.

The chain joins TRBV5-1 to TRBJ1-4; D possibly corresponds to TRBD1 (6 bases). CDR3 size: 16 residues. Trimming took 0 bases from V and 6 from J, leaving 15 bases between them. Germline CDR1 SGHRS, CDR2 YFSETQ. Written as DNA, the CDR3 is TGCGCCAGCAGCTTGGGCGAGCGGACAGACCATGAAAAACTGTTTTTT. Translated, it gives CASSLGERTDHEKLFF.

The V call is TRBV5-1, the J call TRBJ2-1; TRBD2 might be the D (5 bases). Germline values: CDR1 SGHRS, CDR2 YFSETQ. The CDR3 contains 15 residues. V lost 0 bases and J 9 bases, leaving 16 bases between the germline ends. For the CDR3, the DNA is TGCGCCAGCAGCTTGGTTAGCGATTCCTTCGGTGAGCAGTTCTTC. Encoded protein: CASSLVSDSFGEQFF.

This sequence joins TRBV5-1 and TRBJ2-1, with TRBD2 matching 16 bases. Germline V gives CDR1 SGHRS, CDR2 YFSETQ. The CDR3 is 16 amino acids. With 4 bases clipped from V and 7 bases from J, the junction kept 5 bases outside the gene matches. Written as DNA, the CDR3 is TGCGCCAGCAGCCCGGGGACTAGCGGGAGGGCAAATGAGCAGTTCTTC. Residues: CASSPGTSGRANEQFF.

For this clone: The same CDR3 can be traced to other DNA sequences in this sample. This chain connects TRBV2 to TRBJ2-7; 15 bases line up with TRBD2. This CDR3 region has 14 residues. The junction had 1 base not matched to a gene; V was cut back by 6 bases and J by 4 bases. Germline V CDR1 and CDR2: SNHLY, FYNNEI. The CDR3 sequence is CASRGTSGGYEQYF. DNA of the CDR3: TGTGCCAGCAGGGGGACTAGCGGGGGGTACGAGCAGTACTTC.

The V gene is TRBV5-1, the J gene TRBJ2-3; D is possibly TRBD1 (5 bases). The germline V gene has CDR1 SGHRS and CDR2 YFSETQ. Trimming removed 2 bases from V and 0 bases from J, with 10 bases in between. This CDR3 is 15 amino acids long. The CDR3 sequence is CASSFLTESTDTQYF. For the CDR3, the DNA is TGCGCCAGCAGCTTCTTGACAGAAAGCACAGATACGCAGTATTTT.

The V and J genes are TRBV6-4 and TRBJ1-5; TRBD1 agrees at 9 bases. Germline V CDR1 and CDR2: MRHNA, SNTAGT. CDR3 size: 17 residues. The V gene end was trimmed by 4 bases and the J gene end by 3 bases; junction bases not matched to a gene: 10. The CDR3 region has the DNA TGTGCCAGCAGTGTAAACAGGGGGCGGGATGACAATCAGCCCCAGCATTTT. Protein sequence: CASSVNRGRDDNQPQHF.

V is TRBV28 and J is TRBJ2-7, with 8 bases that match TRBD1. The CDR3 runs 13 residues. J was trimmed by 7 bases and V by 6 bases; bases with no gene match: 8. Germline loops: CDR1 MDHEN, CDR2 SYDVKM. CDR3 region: CASRWTGIGEQYF. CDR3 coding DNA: TGTGCCAGCAGATGGACAGGGATCGGGGAGCAGTACTTC.

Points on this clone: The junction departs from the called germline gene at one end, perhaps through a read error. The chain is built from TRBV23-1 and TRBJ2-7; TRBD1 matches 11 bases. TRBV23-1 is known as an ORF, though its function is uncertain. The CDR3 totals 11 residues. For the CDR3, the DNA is TGCGCCAGCAGCCGGAGGGGACAGGGGGGCTTC. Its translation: CASSRRGQGGF.

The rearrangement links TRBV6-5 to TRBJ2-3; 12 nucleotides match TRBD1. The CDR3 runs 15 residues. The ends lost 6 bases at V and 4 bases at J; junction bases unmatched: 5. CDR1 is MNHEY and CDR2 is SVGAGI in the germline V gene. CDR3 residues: CASSLGTGGPDTQYF. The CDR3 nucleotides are TGTGCCAGCAGCCTAGGGACAGGGGGCCCAGATACGCAGTATTTT.

CDR3 protein: CASRRGKTQYF. The CDR3 region has the DNA TGTGCCAGCAGAAGGGGAAAGACCCAGTACTTC. The chain recombines TRBV27 with TRBJ2-5; possibly TRBD1 for D (5 bases). V dropped 6 bases and J dropped 6 bases, with 8 bases sitting between them. The CDR3 has 11 amino acids. CDR1 and CDR2 (germline): MNHEY, SMNVEV (reference sequence).

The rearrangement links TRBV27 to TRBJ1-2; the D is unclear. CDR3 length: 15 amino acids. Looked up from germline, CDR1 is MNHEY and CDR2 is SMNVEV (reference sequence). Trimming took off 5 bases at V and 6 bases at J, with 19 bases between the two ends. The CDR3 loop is CASSPLPPTSHGYTF. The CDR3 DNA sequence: TGTGCCAGCAGTCCCCTTCCCCCTACAAGTCATGGCTACACCTTC.

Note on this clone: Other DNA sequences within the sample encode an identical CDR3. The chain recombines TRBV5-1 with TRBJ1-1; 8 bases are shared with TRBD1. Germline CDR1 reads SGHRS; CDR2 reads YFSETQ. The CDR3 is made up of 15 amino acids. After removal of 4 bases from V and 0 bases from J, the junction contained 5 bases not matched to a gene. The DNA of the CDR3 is TGCGCCAGCAGCGCCGGACAGGGTATGAACACTGAAGCTTTCTTT. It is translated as CASSAGQGMNTEAFF.